This TCR beta chain originates from a study of shared clonotypes between healthy human individuals. This clone has a single count. The CDR3 is 14 residues long. V was trimmed by 0 bases and J by 0 bases, leaving 8 bases between them. Germline V gives CDR1 GTSNPN, CDR2 SVGIG (reference sequence). The method was immunoSEQ multiplex PCR; TCRdb's version includes in-frame clones alone and lacks a portion of them. Of roughly 700,000 clones listed, around 90% are singletons. This TCR was recovered from a young man in good health. Some clones in this sample may be carry-over from other donors' samples. The sequencing input was memory CD8+ T cells from PBMCs. Subset meaning: CD45RO+ cells pooled with CCR7-negative TemRA cells. V gene TRBV30 combines with J gene TRBJ1-1; D gene ambiguous. The CDR3 DNA reads TGTGCCTGGAGTGTACGAGTGATGAACACTGAAGCTTTCTTT. Its translation: CAWSVRVMNTEAFF.